These 10 T cell receptor beta chains came from one sample sequenced in a study of cytomegalovirus exposure and HLA in healthy donors (TCRdb year 2017). Library preparation used the immunoSEQ multiplex PCR assay. For the multiplex PCR, a mixture combining 60 forward primers for TCR Vbeta segments and 13 reverse primers for TCR Jbeta segments was used. TCRdb holds this immuneACCESS table with in-frame rearrangements only. Some clones are missing; in checked studies, unresolved V genes explain under half, and the rest has no known cause. Recorded for this sample are about 150,000 clones; less than 90% of them occurred a single time. About 1.5% of the sample is held by the ten biggest clonotypes. The material sequenced was PBMCs. The origin of the receptors is a middle-aged man in good health and CMV-seronegative.

By share of the sample, this clone is medium-sized. This sequence joins TRBV10-3 and TRBJ2-3; unclear D gene. Trimming took off 2 bases at V and 7 bases at J, with 13 bases between the two ends. Germline values: CDR1 ENHRY, CDR2 SYGVKD. The CDR3 contains 14 residues. The DNA for the CDR3 is TGTGCCATCAGTGAGCCCCATGAACCTAATACGCAGTATTTT. Translating it yields CAISEPHEPNTQYF.

This clone appeared a few times. V is TRBV29-1 and J is TRBJ2-1; 10 bases fit TRBD1. The germline gives CDR1 SQVTM, CDR2 ANQGSEA. V shed 4 bases, J shed 10 bases, and the junction held 7 bases outside the gene matches. There are 13 residues in the CDR3. CDR3 sequence (DNA): TGCAGCGTTGCGAGACAGGGGGCTGAGGAGCAGTTCTTC. It yields the protein CSVARQGAEEQFF.

The CDR3 region is CASSLGENYGYTF. The CDR3 nucleotides read TGTGCCAGCAGCTTAGGAGAAAACTATGGCTACACCTTC. The rearrangement joins TRBV7-8 to TRBJ1-2; D call uncertain. The V end was cut by 1 base, the J end by 2 bases, with 5 bases between. CDR3 size: 13 residues. Germline V CDR1 and CDR2: SGHVS, FQNEAQ.

This sequence joins TRBV4-1 and TRBJ2-1; 9 bases are a match to TRBD2. There are 18 residues in the CDR3. With 3 bases clipped from V and 8 bases from J, the junction kept 17 bases outside the gene matches. Germline CDR1 reads MGHRA; CDR2 reads YSYEKL. This chain's CDR3 is CASSHRVDTGTSSHEQFF. The CDR3 DNA reads TGCGCCAGCAGCCATAGAGTTGACACCGGGACTAGCAGCCATGAGCAGTTCTTC.

This rearrangement joins TRBV9 to TRBJ1-1; maybe TRBD1 (5 bases). The CDR3 extends over 12 amino acids. V dropped 4 bases and J dropped 7 bases, with 11 bases sitting between them. Germline V gene sequence: CDR1 SGDLS, CDR2 YYNGEE. The CDR3 sequence is CASSPNRGEAFF. CDR3 DNA sequence: TGTGCCAGCAGCCCCAATAGGGGTGAAGCTTTCTTT.

The chain couples TRBV4-1 to TRBJ1-5; perhaps TRBD1 as D (6 bases). This CDR3 has 16 residues. Trimming shortened V by 1 base and J by 3 bases, and 13 bases separated the two germline ends. CDR1 MGHRA and CDR2 YSYEKL come from the germline V gene. In DNA form, the CDR3 reads TGCGCCAGCAGCCAAGGGGACACAGGGAACAATCAGCCCCAGCATTTT. Its translation: CASSQGDTGNNQPQHF.

Here the CDR3 reads CASSPRLAGDYNEQFF. The CDR3 DNA reads TGTGCCAGCAGCCCCCGACTAGCGGGGGACTACAATGAGCAGTTCTTC. The chain is built from TRBV9 and TRBJ2-1; 12 bases are a match to TRBD2. Germline V gives CDR1 SGDLS, CDR2 YYNGEE. The CDR3 extends over 16 amino acids. Trimming cost V 4 bases and J 3 bases; bases outside gene matches: 5.

This clone came up a few times. A much bigger clone sits one base away, suggesting this may be a read error. This specimen includes other DNA sequences encoding the same CDR3. The chain uses TRBV6-4 and TRBJ2-1; 9 nucleotides line up with TRBD2. Germline CDR1 reads MRHNA; CDR2 reads SNTAGT. V shed 3 bases, J shed 1 base, and the junction held 1 base outside the gene matches. This CDR3 has 15 amino acids. CDR3 sequence reads: CASSELAGSYNEQFF. DNA for the CDR3: TGTGCCAGCAGTGAACTAGCGGGTTCCTACAATGAGCAGTTCTTC.

The rearrangement links TRBV11-2 to TRBJ1-3; 8 bases map to TRBD1. The V gene end was trimmed by 5 bases and the J gene end by 0 bases; junction bases not matched to a gene: 15. The CDR3 has 19 residues. From germline, CDR1 is SGHAT and CDR2 FQNNGV. The CDR3 here is CASSRIRTGPYSSGNTIYF. CDR3 DNA sequence: TGTGCCAGCAGCCGGATAAGGACAGGGCCCTACAGCTCTGGAAACACCATATATTTT.

This clone was counted a few times. V and J are TRBV4-2 and TRBJ2-1; 15 bases are shared with TRBD2. J lost 9 bases, V lost 1 base, and 4 bases had no gene match. This CDR3 spans 16 amino acids. Germline CDR1 and CDR2: LGHNA and YNFKEQ. In DNA, the CDR3 is TGTGCCAGCAGCCAAGGGACTAGCGGGAGGGGGGGTGAGCAGTTCTTC. It specifies CASSQGTSGRGGEQFF.